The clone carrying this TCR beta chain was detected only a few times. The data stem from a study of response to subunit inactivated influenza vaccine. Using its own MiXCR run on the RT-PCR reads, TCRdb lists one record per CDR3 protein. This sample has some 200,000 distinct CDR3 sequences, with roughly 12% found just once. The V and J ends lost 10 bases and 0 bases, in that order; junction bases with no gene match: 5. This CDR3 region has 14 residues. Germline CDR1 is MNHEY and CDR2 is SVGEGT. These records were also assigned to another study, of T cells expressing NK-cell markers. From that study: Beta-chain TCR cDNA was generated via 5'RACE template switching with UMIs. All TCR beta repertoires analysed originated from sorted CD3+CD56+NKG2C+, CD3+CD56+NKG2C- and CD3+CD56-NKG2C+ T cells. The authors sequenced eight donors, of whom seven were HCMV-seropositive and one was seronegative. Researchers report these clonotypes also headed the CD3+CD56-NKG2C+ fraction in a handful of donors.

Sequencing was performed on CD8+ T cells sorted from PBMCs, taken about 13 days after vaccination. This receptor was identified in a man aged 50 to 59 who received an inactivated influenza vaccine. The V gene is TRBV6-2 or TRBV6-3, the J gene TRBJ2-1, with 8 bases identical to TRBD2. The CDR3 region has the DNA TGTGCCACCGACGCGGGGGGCTCCTACAATGAGCAGTTCTTC. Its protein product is CATDAGGSYNEQFF.